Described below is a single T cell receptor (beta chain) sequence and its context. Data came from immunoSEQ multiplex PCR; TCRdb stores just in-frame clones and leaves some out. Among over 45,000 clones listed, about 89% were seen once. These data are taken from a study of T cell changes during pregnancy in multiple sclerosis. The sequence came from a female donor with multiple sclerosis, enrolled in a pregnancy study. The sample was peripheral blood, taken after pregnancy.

The chain's CDR3 is CASSLGDRVIYGYTF. The CDR3 nucleotides read TGTGCCAGCAGCTTGGGGGACAGGGTGATTTATGGCTACACCTTC. The J gene is TRBJ1-2, the V gene TRBV5-4; the match to TRBD1 covers 9 bases. The germline V gene has CDR1 SGHNT and CDR2 YYREEE (reference sequence). V dropped 0 bases and J dropped 5; count of bases not matched to a gene: 5. This CDR3 comprises 15 residues.